This T cell receptor beta chain was retrieved from a study of cytomegalovirus exposure and HLA in healthy donors (dated by TCRdb to the late 2010s). Broadly, across the study: An earlier analysis of 550 to 700 of the donors reported about 250 Gb of sequence data and some 120 million unique TCR beta sequences from 150 million to 200 million T cells. Roughly 300 gigabases of sequencing data and approximately 91 million unique TCR sequences made up an early release that covered under 750 HLA-typed donors. Of the roughly 410 genotyped donors, 81% were placed in the genetic ancestry cluster associated with self-reported Caucasian donors. The study aimed to test whether signatures of past pathogen exposure could be identified by cataloging public T cell receptors. The study used immunosequencing to profile the T cell repertoires of 666 subjects and linked those repertoires to cytomegalovirus serostatus. In addition to the first cohort of around 670 subjects, a separate validation cohort of 120 different subjects was used. High-throughput TCR immunosequencing, statistical association of individual TCRs with disease status, and machine learning were combined to predict cytomegalovirus infection status. A later analysis re-examined previously published TCR beta repertoires from 600 to 700 donors and added high-resolution HLA genotyping to investigate patterns of TCR occurrence. Rather than using new phenotypic data, the later analysis identified candidate immune exposures from TCR beta sequences and from how often those sequences occurred across donors. To decide whether each TCR beta V gene segment behaved as functional or pseudogenic, an earlier analysis of approximately 590 of the donors relied on high-throughput TCR beta sequencing. Alongside the repertoire data, information on donor age, sex, ethnicity and CMV serostatus was compiled. In a later genetic analysis, genome-wide SNP genotypes for 398 of the 666 donors were used, and that subset was treated as a discovery cohort. All discovery cohort repertoires had been generated using a single sequencing platform. HLA typing included class I and class II loci at four-digit resolution. The number of typed donors differed by locus: about 620-640 for A, B, C, DRB1 and DQB1; some 500 for DQA1; 606 for DPA1; and around 450 for DPB1. About 5 DR-DQ haplotypes were handled as single units for association and clustering, since linkage in the cohort was strong. On average, roughly 200,000 unique TCR beta nucleotide sequences were sequenced per donor among more than 350 genotyped donors of the cohort, with roughly a sixth of those sequences being non-productive.

Broader findings and caveats from the paper: Linkage disequilibrium might explain the correlated functional status among segregating V segments, but an unknown experimental factor could not be excluded. Specific HLA alleles were associated with over 15,000 TCR beta sequences at a false discovery rate of 0.05 in a later analysis. HLA typing was unavailable for some donors at each locus, so association tests used only the typed subset. Most CMV-associated TCR beta chains appeared to be HLA-restricted in a later analysis, and the HLA associations seemed to be driven largely by CMV exposure. The classifier was reported to diagnose cytomegalovirus status with high specificity and sensitivity in both the original cohort and the validation cohort. Assigning TCR associations to individual alleles was difficult when HLA alleles, especially DR and DQ, strongly co-occurred. Some IMGT-functional V segments, including TRBV6-2 and TRBV6-3, could not be told apart with the 87-base-pair reads, so those segments were excluded. In a later genetic analysis, fewer N-insertions in productive TCRs were reported among donors in an Asian-associated ancestry cluster than the 666-donor mean. In vitro tests confirmed that three of the cytomegalovirus-associated TCR beta chains recognize cytomegalovirus antigens. In an earlier analysis of approximately 590 of the donors, most TCR beta V segments appeared in productive rearrangements about 90% or about 30% of the time, broadly matching IMGT annotations. A later analysis found that TCR association rates varied across HLA loci, with DRB1 alleles showing the most associated TCRs and HLA-C alleles the fewest. A further reported finding was that TCR beta sequences accurately predicted the HLA-A and HLA-B alleles for most subjects in the first cohort. A later analysis reported that several top co-occurrence clusters appeared linked to parvovirus B19, influenza, CMV and Epstein-Barr virus. While some public TCRs were present in many individuals, most TCR sequences turned up only very rarely across donors. The earlier analysis of about 600 of the donors excluded approximately 15 rarely observed V segments, including chromosome 9 orphons, because counts were too low. In the study, approximately 160 TCR beta chains were listed as associated with cytomegalovirus. The authors suggested that the approach could potentially be extended to other disease states and immunological phenotypes. An association between a missense DCLRE1C variant and V-gene and J-gene trimming of TCR beta chains was found in a later genetic analysis and replicated in an independent cohort. CMV serostatus was the only immune exposure information available for the cohort. A group of highly shared sequence variants was considered likely to be a technical artifact of the sequencing pipeline. Sequencing depth was assumed to be roughly uniform across donors in the presence/absence analyses, though that assumption may not hold. The cohort was sequenced for TCR beta chains only, and without alpha or paired-chain data the features that could be detected were limited. A later analysis found that HLA-associated TCR beta chains were more clonally expanded and had lower generation probabilities than equally common non-associated chains.

From a lookup of the germline V gene (reference sequence), CDR1 and CDR2 are SGHNT and YYREEE. From the cysteine up to the phenylalanine, the CDR3 has a length of 14 residues. Only the CDR3 DNA stays, 42 bases, in frame from base 1. The cohort comprised 666 healthy bone marrow donors. At the time of sampling, all cohort members were nominally healthy, though unrecorded immune exposures were likely present. The donor was CMV seronegative and was included in the group of under 450 seronegative cohort members. A peripheral blood sample was provided by each donor, and peripheral blood mononuclear cells were used for TCR beta sequencing. The Qiagen DNeasy Blood Extraction Kit was used to extract genomic DNA from the blood cell samples. The library came from the immunoSEQ multiplex PCR assay. The multiplex PCR relied on a mix of 60 forward primers for TCR Vbeta segments and 13 reverse primers for TCR Jbeta segments. Amplification of the CDR3 region of rearranged TCR beta genes was performed with a multiplex PCR assay on genomic DNA. The amplified TCR beta libraries were sequenced on the Illumina HiSeq System as 87-base-pair reads. The study's processing was this. A later analysis tallied about 77 million unique TCR beta chains across the roughly 610 repertoires, and some 12 million of those chains were shared by two or more donors. To remove PCR and sequencing errors, raw reads were error-corrected and collapsed into unique sequences using a nearest-neighbor algorithm that merged closely related sequences. Alignment of CDR3 sequences to IMGT reference sequences was used to assign V, D and J gene segments. For a sequence to be retained, a match of at least six nucleotides to both a V gene segment and a J gene segment was required. Rearrangements were classified as productive when the CDR3 lacked stop codons and remained in frame with V and J, and all other rearrangements were classified as non-productive. Following IMGT convention, CDR3 was defined as the stretch from the second conserved V-encoded cysteine up to the conserved J-encoded phenylalanine. Sequences without an unambiguous match to a single V gene segment were excluded from the earlier analysis of a few hundred of the donors. An earlier analysis of a few hundred of the donors called V segments functional above 56.7% productive rearrangements and segregating when the between-donor standard deviation exceeded 5%. A statistical classification framework was built for diagnosing cytomegalovirus status from the catalog of TCR beta chain sequences. V and J gene assignment, in a later analysis, came from comparing TCR nucleotide sequences with IMGT/GENE-DB human TR gene sequences. Using the TCRdist pipeline, a later analysis assigned CDR3 sequences along with most-parsimonious VDJ recombination scenarios. In a later analysis, each TCR beta chain was defined by its CDR3 amino acid sequence together with its V-gene family, and reads lacking a unique V-gene family were excluded. In a later analysis, some 600 highly shared, low-generation-probability nucleotide sequences were removed to address suspected cross-contamination and a sequencing artifact. In a later analysis, a clonal expansion index for each public chain was calculated from normalized within-repertoire ranks of inferred template counts. Generation probabilities in a later analysis came from a VDJ recombination model fitted to out-of-frame rearrangements, and those results were checked against IGoR. Hypergeometric tests were used in a later analysis to score TCR-TCR, TCR-HLA and TCR-CMV co-occurrence, with a repertoire-size bias correction applied to the TCR pairs. In a later analysis, false discovery rates were estimated by permuting HLA or CMV assignments 20 times. A later analysis grouped co-occurring TCRs with DBSCAN, adding TCRdist sequence similarity when clustering within HLA-allele-positive subsets. Repertoires with fewer than 30,000 or more than 120,000 public chains were left out of co-occurrence clustering, as were a few repertoires with anomalous nucleotide sharing. This is the immuneACCESS table as TCRdb keeps it, with only in-frame sequences that have V and J called. A part of the clones is gone; compared with another copy, unresolved V genes explain less than half, and the rest is unexplained. V and J calls and clone size follow that table, whereas D and trimming were derived from the DNA. In all, the sample holds 250,000 to 350,000 clones, and about 80% of those were seen once. The ten largest clones represent about 0.28% of the sample.

On this clone itself: This clone's antigen is unknown. It has no much larger one-base neighbor in the sample; base qualities were not kept.

This TCR was recovered from a girl aged 2 to 10 in good health and CMV-seronegative. Sequenced material: PBMCs. Recombination connected TRBV5-4 to TRBJ2-5; the central 9 bases match TRBD2. The J call could be wrong; TRBJ2-7 is a better fit for the DNA end. The CDR3 region has the sequence CASSWGTSSDEQYF. The DNA is as follows: TGTGCCAGCAGCTGGGGGACTAGCTCGGACGAGCAGTACTTC.